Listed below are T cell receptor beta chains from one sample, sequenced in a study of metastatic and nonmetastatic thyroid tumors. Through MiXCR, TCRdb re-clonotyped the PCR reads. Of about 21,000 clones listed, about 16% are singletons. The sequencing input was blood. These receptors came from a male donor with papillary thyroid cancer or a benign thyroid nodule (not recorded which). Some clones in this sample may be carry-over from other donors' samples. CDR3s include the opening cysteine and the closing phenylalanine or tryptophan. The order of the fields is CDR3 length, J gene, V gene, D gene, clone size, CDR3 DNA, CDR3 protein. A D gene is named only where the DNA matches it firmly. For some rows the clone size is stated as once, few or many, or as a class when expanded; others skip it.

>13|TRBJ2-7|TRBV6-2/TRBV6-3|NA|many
TGTGTCGTCCCGGGACCCTCTTCCTACGAGCAGTACTTC
CVVPGPSSYEQYF
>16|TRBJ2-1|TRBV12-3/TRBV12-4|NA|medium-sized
TGTGCCAGCAGTTTACGAAGGCGAAGCTCCTACAATGAGCAGTTCTTC
CASSLRRRSSYNEQFF
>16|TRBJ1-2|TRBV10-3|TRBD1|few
TGTGCCATCAGTGAAGGGAACAGGGGGTTTAACTATGGCTACACCTTC
CAISEGNRGFNYGYTF
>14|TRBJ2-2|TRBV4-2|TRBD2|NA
TGTGCCAGTAGCCAGGAGCGGGAGGGCAGGGAGCTGTTTTTT
CASSQEREGRELFF
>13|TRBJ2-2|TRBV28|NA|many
TGTGCCAGCAGGCATTCGAACACCGGGGAGCTGTTTTTT
CASRHSNTGELFF
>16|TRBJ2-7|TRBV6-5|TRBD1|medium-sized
TGTGCCAGCAGTTACTTAGGACAGGGGGGATCCTACGAGCAGTACTTC
CASSYLGQGGSYEQYF
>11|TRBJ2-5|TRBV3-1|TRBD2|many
TGTGCCAGCAGTCTTCTAGCGGGGGCCACCTTC
CASSLLAGATF
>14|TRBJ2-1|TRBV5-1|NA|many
TGCGCCAGCAGCTTGGACTTAGCGGACAGCAAGCAGTTCTTC
CASSLDLADSKQFF
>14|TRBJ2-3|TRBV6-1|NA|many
TGTGCCAGCAGTGCCTACCGTGGGGGCACTACGCAGTATTTT
CASSAYRGGTTQYF
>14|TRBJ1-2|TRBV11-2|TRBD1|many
TGTGCCAGCAGAAAACAGGGGGAAGGCTATGGCTACACCTTC
CASRKQGEGYGYTF
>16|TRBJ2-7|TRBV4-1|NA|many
TGCGCCAGCAGCCCAATCTCAGGACTGACATCCTACGAGCAGTACTTC
CASSPISGLTSYEQYF
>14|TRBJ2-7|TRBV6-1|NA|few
TGTGCCAGCAGTTTGGTGGGATTTGTTGGCGAGCAGTACTTC
CASSLVGFVGEQYF
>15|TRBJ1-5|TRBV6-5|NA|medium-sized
TGTGCCAGCAGTTACTCCCAGGACAGCAATCAGCCCCAGCATTTT
CASSYSQDSNQPQHF
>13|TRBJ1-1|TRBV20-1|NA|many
TGCAGTGCTAGAACGGGGGGGAACACTGAAGCTTTCTTT
CSARTGGNTEAFF
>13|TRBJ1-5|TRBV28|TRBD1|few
TGTGCCAGCAGTTTGACAGGGGATCAGCCCCAGCATTTT
CASSLTGDQPQHF
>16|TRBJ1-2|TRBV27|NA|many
TGTGCCAGCAGTTTCAATTCACCAGGGGCCCACTATGGCTACACCTTC
CASSFNSPGAHYGYTF
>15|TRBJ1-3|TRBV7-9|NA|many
TGTGCCAGCAGCTTCGACAGGAACTCTGGAAACACCATATATTTT
CASSFDRNSGNTIYF
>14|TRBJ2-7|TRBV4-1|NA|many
TGCGCCAGCAGCCTCGCCGGACGAAGCTACGAGCAGTACTTC
CASSLAGRSYEQYF
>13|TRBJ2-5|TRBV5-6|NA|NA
TGTGCCAGCAGCTTGGAAGGGACAGAGACCCAGTACTTC
CASSLEGTETQYF
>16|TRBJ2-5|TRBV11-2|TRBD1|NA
TGTGCCAGCAGTGCAAGGGGCAGGGGGCGTCAAGAGACCCAGTACTTC
CASSARGRGRQETQYF
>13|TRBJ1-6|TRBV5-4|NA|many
TGTGCCAGCAGCCAGGACGGCGATTCACCCCTCCACTTT
CASSQDGDSPLHF
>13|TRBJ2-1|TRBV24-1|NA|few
TGTGCCACCAGTGATTTCAACGACAATGAGCAGTTCTTC
CATSDFNDNEQFF
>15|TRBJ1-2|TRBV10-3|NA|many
TGTGCCATCAGTGATACGGGACGAACTAACTATGGCTACACCTTC
CAISDTGRTNYGYTF
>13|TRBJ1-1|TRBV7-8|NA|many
TGTGCCAGCAGCTTACTAGGTGCCGGGGAAGCTTTCTTT
CASSLLGAGEAFF
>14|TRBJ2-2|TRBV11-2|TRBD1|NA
TGTGCCAGCAGCTTGGACAGGGCCACCGGGGAGCTGTTTTTT
CASSLDRATGELFF
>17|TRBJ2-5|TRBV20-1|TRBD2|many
TGCAGTGCTAGAGACCCTAGGACTAGCGGGGGGGGAGAGACCCAGTACTTC
CSARDPRTSGGGETQYF
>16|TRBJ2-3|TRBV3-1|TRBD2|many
TGTGCCAGCAGCCAACGAGCTAGCGGGGCAACAGATACGCAGTATTTT
CASSQRASGATDTQYF
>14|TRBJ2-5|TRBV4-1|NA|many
TGCGCCAGCAGCCAAGTGGCGGGGAAAGAGACCCAGTACTTC
CASSQVAGKETQYF
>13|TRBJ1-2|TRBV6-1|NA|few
TGTGCCAGCAGTGAGGGCAGGGTATATGGCTACACCTTC
CASSEGRVYGYTF
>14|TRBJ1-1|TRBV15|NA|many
TGTGCCACCAGCAGAGATCTTGGGCGGGTTGAAGCTTTCTTT
CATSRDLGRVEAFF
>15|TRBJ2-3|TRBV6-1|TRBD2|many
TGTGCCAGCAGTGAAACTAGCGGGGGGGCAGATACGCAGTATTTT
CASSETSGGADTQYF
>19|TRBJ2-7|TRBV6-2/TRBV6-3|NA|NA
TGTGCCAGCAGTTACTCGCCGGGACATGCTCCCCGAAGTGCCTACGAGCAGTACTTC
CASSYSPGHAPRSAYEQYF
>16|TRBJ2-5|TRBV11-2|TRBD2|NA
TGTGCCAGCAGCCCGCGTCGTGGTTTGGGGGGGGAGACCCAGTACTTC
CASSPRRGLGGETQYF
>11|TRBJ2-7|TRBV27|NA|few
TGTGCCAGCAGTTTAGGTAACGAGCAGTACTTC
CASSLGNEQYF
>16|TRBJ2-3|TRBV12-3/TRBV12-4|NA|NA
TGTGCCAGCAGTCAACCCCTAGCTGGACAAGGAGATACGCAGTATTTT
CASSQPLAGQGDTQYF
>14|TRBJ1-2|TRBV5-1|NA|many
TGCGCCAGCAGCTTGGCAAGGGGAGACTATGGCTACACCTTC
CASSLARGDYGYTF
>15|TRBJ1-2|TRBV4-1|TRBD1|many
TGCGCCAGCAGCCAAGAGGACAGGGGAGGTTATGGCTACACCTTC
CASSQEDRGGYGYTF
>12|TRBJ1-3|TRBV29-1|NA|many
TGCAGCGTACGGCCAGCCCGTGACACCATATATTTT
CSVRPARDTIYF
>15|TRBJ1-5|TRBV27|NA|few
TGTGCCAGCAGTTTTTTAGGGGCAGAACATCAGCCCCAGCATTTT
CASSFLGAEHQPQHF
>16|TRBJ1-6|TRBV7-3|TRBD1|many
TGTGCCAGCAGCTTATTGAGACAGGGGGCGTCTTCACCCCTCCACTTT
CASSLLRQGASSPLHF